This TCR beta chain was recorded in a study of T cell repertoires in cytomegalovirus infection. Study in general: Indicated by public TCR beta signatures were CMV infection and matching HLA type.

Findings and limits, study-wide: Summed public TCR beta family frequency identified CMV carriers bearing the relevant HLA. HLA-C-restricted CMV-specific TCR beta clonotypes were dominant in the ex vivo response.

The table lists this clonotype with many counts. Its antigen is unidentified. From the reads, TCRdb called clonotypes with MiXCR, one entry per CDR3 protein. The repertoire includes 100,000 to 150,000 distinct CDR3 sequences, about 24% of them detected once, and about 37% sits in the top ten. The CDR3 loop spans 15 amino acids. Trimming took 6 bases from V and 7 from J; bases not matched to a gene: 11. This chain links TRBV12-3 or TRBV12-4 with TRBJ2-1; 8 nucleotides align to TRBD1. The clonotype was recovered from a human donor in good health (CMV status not recorded). Some clones in this sample may be carry-over from other donors' samples. The sample consisted of PBMCs, sequenced either directly or after in vitro stimulation (not recorded which). The CDR3 protein is CASRPRTGIRNEQFF. The CDR3 DNA follows: TGTGCCAGCAGACCCCGGACAGGGATACGGAATGAGCAGTTCTTC.